A single sample is the source of the 20 T cell receptor beta chains below, sequenced in a study of cytomegalovirus exposure and HLA in healthy donors. The PCR employed 60 Vbeta primers together with 13 Jbeta primers. Generated by immunoSEQ multiplex PCR, the TCRdb table keeps only in-frame clones and is missing some. The sample consists of around 130,000 clones, more than 55% of them appearing once. Sequencing was done on a sample of PBMCs. These receptors were taken from a woman aged 60-75 years in good health and CMV-seronegative.

This clone was picked up a small number of times. This sequence joins TRBV5-1 and TRBJ1-2; D remains unclear. Per the germline V gene, CDR1 is SGHRS and CDR2 is YFSETQ. Trimming removed 2 bases at V and 4 bases at J, with 9 bases between. The CDR3 runs to 13 residues. Here the CDR3 DNA reads TGCGCCAGCAGCTTCGAGGCGTCCTATGGCTACACCTTC. This codes for CASSFEASYGYTF.

V gene TRBV6-1 combines with J gene TRBJ2-5; 13 bases are a match to TRBD2. The V and J ends lost 2 bases and 4 bases, in that order; junction bases with no gene match: 1. The CDR3 sequence is 15 residues long. Germline-derived CDR1 and CDR2 are MNHNS and SASEGT. CDR3 sequence (DNA): TGTGCCAGCAGTGAATGGACTAGCGGGGGAGAGACCCAGTACTTC. Amino acid sequence: CASSEWTSGGETQYF.

The rearrangement joins TRBV5-1 to TRBJ2-3; TRBD2 matches at 14 bases. Trimming cost V 3 bases and J 5 bases; bases outside gene matches: 14. The CDR3 runs to 19 residues. CDR1 is SGHRS, CDR2 YFSETQ, per germline. CDR3 sequence (DNA): TGCGCCAGCAGCTCCGCGGGACTAGCGGGGGCCTCGGGCCTAGATACGCAGTATTTT. Protein sequence: CASSSAGLAGASGLDTQYF.

The chain has TRBV11-3 and TRBJ2-1, with TRBD2 matching over 13 bases. Germline V lookup: CDR1 SGHNT, CDR2 YENEEA. The V gene end was trimmed by 1 base and the J gene end by 5 bases; junction bases not matched to a gene: 2. The CDR3 runs to 16 residues. CDR3 coding DNA: TGTGCCAGCAGCTTAGGACTAGCGGGGGGACACAATGAGCAGTTCTTC. It encodes CASSLGLAGGHNEQFF.

The chain has TRBV5-1 and TRBJ1-6, with 7 positions matching TRBD1. Germline-derived CDR1 and CDR2 are SGHRS and YFSETQ. Germline trimming cut 4 bases from V and 5 bases from J; bases unmatched to any gene: 6. The CDR3 has 15 amino acids. CDR3 bases: TGCGCCAGCAGCGGGGCAGGGGGTAATAATTCACCCCTCCACTTT. This gives the protein CASSGAGGNNSPLHF. Full variable domain (rest looked up from reference TRBV5-1 and TRBJ1-6): KAGVTQTPRYLIKTRGQQVTLSCSPISGHRSVSWYQQTPGQGLQFLFEYFSETQRNKGNFPGRFSGRQFSNSRSEMNVSTLELGDSALYLCASSGAGGNNSPLHFGNGTRLTVT.

The rearrangement links TRBV11-3 to TRBJ1-1; D gene unclear. CDR3 size: 13 residues. Between the trimmed V and J ends, which lost 1 base and 4 bases, there was a span of 7 bases. The germline CDR1 and CDR2 sequences are SGHNT and YENEEA. CDR3 nucleotide sequence: TGTGCCAGCAGCTTAGTTCCGAGCACTGAAGCTTTCTTT. Protein product: CASSLVPSTEAFF.

This clone was recorded only once. J is TRBJ1-1 and V is TRBV5-1, with a tentative D call TRBD1 (5 bases). V lost 4 bases to trimming and J lost 1 base, with 11 bases between them. Germline V lookup: CDR1 SGHRS, CDR2 YFSETQ. CDR3 length: 14 residues. The CDR3 here is CASSDGTANTEAFF. The CDR3 region has the DNA TGCGCCAGCAGCGACGGGACTGCGAACACTGAAGCTTTCTTT.

The V and J genes are TRBV11-3 and TRBJ2-2, with D maybe TRBD1 (6 bases). The V and J ends lost 5 bases and 4 bases respectively, with 11 bases between them. This CDR3 is built from 14 residues. Germline V lookup: CDR1 SGHNT, CDR2 YENEEA. DNA of the CDR3: TGTGCCAGCAGCACGACAGGACTCACCGGGGAGCTGTTTTTT. It translates to CASSTTGLTGELFF.

The DNA of the CDR3 is TGTGCCAGCAGGGATACAGGATTGAATACGCAGTATTTT. Its protein is CASRDTGLNTQYF. The rearrangement joins TRBV7-2 to TRBJ2-3; D is possibly TRBD1 (5 bases). This CDR3 spans 13 amino acids. Trimming left V 6 bases short and J 7 bases short, with 14 bases between. CDR1 and CDR2 (germline): SGHTA, FQGNSA.

The chain combines TRBV9 with TRBJ2-7; 8 bases agree with TRBD2. Per the germline V gene, CDR1 is SGDLS and CDR2 is YYNGEE. The CDR3 runs 15 residues. The J segment lost 3 bases and the V segment lost 0 bases, leaving 5 bases of the junction unmatched. The CDR3 reads CASSVGAGGLYEQYF. CDR3 bases: TGTGCCAGCAGCGTAGGGGCGGGAGGCCTCTACGAGCAGTACTTC.

This clone has just a few counts. At one boundary the junction diverges from the germline segment, which might be a read error. This sequence joins TRBV10-3 and TRBJ2-2; 8 nucleotides align to TRBD2. Germline V gene data show CDR1 as ENHRY and CDR2 as SYGVKD. There are 15 residues in the CDR3. CDR3 sequence reads: CASSDLRGGPGELFF. As DNA, the CDR3 is TGTGCCAGCAGTGATCTCCGGGGGGGCCCCGGGGAGCTGTTTTTT.

In its sample, this clone was seen a few times. This chain joins TRBV7-2 and TRBJ2-3, with 11 bases fitting TRBD1. The CDR3 is 16 amino acids. V gave up 3 bases and J gave up 3 bases; unmatched junction bases: 5. Germline V gene data show CDR1 as SGHTA and CDR2 as FQGNSA. In DNA, the CDR3 is TGTGCCAGCAGCTTGCGGGGGACAGGGGGAACAGATACGCAGTATTTT. It is translated as CASSLRGTGGTDTQYF.

The V call is TRBV5-4, the J call TRBJ2-2; TRBD1 aligns across 8 bases. Germline V gives CDR1 SGHNT, CDR2 YYREEE (reference sequence). The CDR3 covers 18 residues. V shed 4 bases and J 2 bases; nucleotides not matched to a gene: 13. The CDR3 loop is CASSLPRRTGKNTGELFF. DNA for the CDR3: TGTGCCAGCAGCCTCCCGCGCCGGACAGGGAAAAACACCGGGGAGCTGTTTTTT.

This clone was counted between two and nine times. The V and J genes are TRBV5-5 and TRBJ2-5; 11 bases agree with TRBD1. V shed 3 bases and J 2 bases; nucleotides not matched to a gene: 15. Germline V gene sequence: CDR1 SGHKS, CDR2 YYEKEE (reference sequence). There are 19 residues in the CDR3. The CDR3 sequence: CASSSEGQGAMAEQETQYF. Written as DNA, the CDR3 is TGTGCCAGCAGCTCAGAAGGACAGGGGGCAATGGCCGAACAAGAGACCCAGTACTTC. The complete variable domain, with remaining parts taken from reference TRBV5-5 and TRBJ2-5, reads DAGVTQSPTHLIKTRGQQVTLRCSPISGHKSVSWYQQVLGQGPQFIFQYYEKEERGRGNFPDRFSARQFPNYSSELNVNALLLGDSALYLCASSSEGQGAMAEQETQYFGPGTRLLVL.

This clone was observed a handful of times. This chain links TRBV5-1 with TRBJ2-1; D is unresolved. Trimming pared 0 bases from V and 6 bases from J, leaving 7 bases between. Germline V gene sequence: CDR1 SGHRS, CDR2 YFSETQ. CDR3 length: 13 amino acids. The CDR3 here is CASSLGVANEQFF. DNA for the CDR3: TGCGCCAGCAGCTTGGGGGTAGCCAATGAGCAGTTCTTC.

This rearrangement joins TRBV9 to TRBJ1-3; D uncertain. The germline V gene encodes CDR1 SGDLS and CDR2 YYNGEE. This CDR3 region has 16 residues. V was pared by 0 bases and J by 0 bases, with 10 bases between. CDR3 region: CASSVESGPSGNTIYF. CDR3 nucleotide sequence: TGTGCCAGCAGCGTAGAAAGTGGCCCCTCTGGAAACACCATATATTTT.

The CDR3 bases are TGTGCCAGCGGTGGGACTAGCGGGATGTCAAATGAGCAGTTCTTC. This codes for CASGGTSGMSNEQFF. J is TRBJ2-1 and V is TRBV2, with 13 positions matching TRBD2. J lost 7 bases, V lost 8 bases, and 8 bases had no gene match. Per the germline V gene, CDR1 is SNHLY and CDR2 is FYNNEI. The CDR3 extends over 15 amino acids.

The V and J genes are TRBV18 and TRBJ1-2; 7 bases line up with TRBD1. This CDR3 spans 19 amino acids. With V trimmed by 1 base and J by 6 bases, 20 bases remained unmatched. Germline CDR1 is KGHSH and CDR2 is LQKENI. In DNA, the CDR3 is TGTGCCAGCTCACCACTCCCTGGAACAGGGGCTTTAGGGACGAATGGCTACACCTTC. Amino acid sequence: CASSPLPGTGALGTNGYTF.

J is TRBJ2-7 and V is TRBV2; perhaps TRBD1 as D (5 bases). V gave up 6 bases and J gave up 2 bases, with 20 bases separating them. Germline CDR1 is SNHLY and CDR2 is FYNNEI. CDR3 length equals 16 residues. The chain's CDR3 is CASRLDKQETAYEQYF. CDR3 bases: TGTGCCAGCAGACTGGACAAGCAGGAGACAGCCTACGAGCAGTACTTC.

Concerning this clone: This CDR3 is also generated by other DNA sequences in the sample. The rearrangement uses TRBV15 and TRBJ2-7, with D perhaps matching TRBD1 (5 bases). Germline assignment: CDR1 LNHNV and CDR2 YYDKDF (reference sequence). The CDR3 sequence is 14 residues long. V shed 1 base and J shed 3 bases, with 10 bases lying between them. The CDR3 region has the DNA TGTGCCACCAGCAGAGGGTCTCAGGGCTACGAGCAGTACTTC. Amino acids: CATSRGSQGYEQYF. Full variable domain (missing parts from reference TRBV15 and TRBJ2-7): DAMVIQNPRYQVTQFGKPVTLSCSQTLNHNVMYWYQQKSSQAPKLLFHYYDKDFNNEADTPDNFQSRRPNTSFCFLDIRSPGLGDTAMYLCATSRGSQGYEQYFGPGTRLTVT.